These 25 T cell receptor beta chains were sequenced from one sample in a study of tumor-infiltrating lymphocytes in glioblastoma multiforme listed by TCRdb under 2017. Sequenced on an Illumina HiSeq 2500. TCRB libraries were constructed from RNA through three rounds of nested multiplex PCR following a modified ARM-PCR protocol with multiple V-beta primers and a C-beta primer. TCRdb ran its own pipeline on the public reads, namely fastp trimming at Q25 and MiXCR clone calling, and kept in-frame beta chains. Each CDR3 protein gets just one entry, which takes the most common genes and DNA from the rows behind it. The sample contains approximately 20,000 distinct CDR3 sequences, 65% to 80% of them found a single time. In total, the top ten clones hold 18% of the sample. Sequencing was performed on peripheral blood. The receptors originated from a male donor with glioblastoma.

The rearrangement joins TRBV20-1 to TRBJ2-1; either TRBD1 or TRBD2 may fit D (6 bases each). V dropped 7 bases and J dropped 9 bases, with 16 bases sitting between them. Germline V lookup: CDR1 DFQATT, CDR2 SNEGSKA (reference sequence). The CDR3 loop spans 12 amino acids. DNA for the CDR3: TGCAGTGAAAGGAGGGGGAGCGGTGAGCAGTTCTTC. Its translation is CSERRGSGEQFF.

This clonotype was counted a few times. A much more abundant neighbour one base away suggests this may be a read error. Given the absence of the conserved phenylalanine or tryptophan at the CDR3 end, a read error is likely. The V and J genes are TRBV29-1 and TRBJ2-7; D is perhaps TRBD1 (6 bases). The germline V gene has CDR1 SQVTM and CDR2 ANQGSEA. V lost 7 bases, J lost 6 bases, and 19 bases lay in between. This CDR3 comprises 13 residues. The CDR3 region has the DNA TGCAGCGCCCTGACAGGAGTACTTCTCGAGCAGTACCTC. Amino acid sequence: CSALTGVLLEQYL.

The rearrangement links TRBV4-1 to TRBJ2-2; TRBD1 might be the D (6 bases). Trimming took 6 bases from V and 5 from J, leaving 16 bases between them. Germline V gene lookup returns CDR1 MGHRA and CDR2 YSYEKL. The CDR3 loop spans 15 amino acids. The CDR3 DNA reads TGCGCCAGCAGACTTACTAAAGGGGGTACCGGGGAGCTGTTTTTT. Protein: CASRLTKGGTGELFF.

The chain links TRBV11-3 to TRBJ2-1, with 7 bases identical to TRBD2. This CDR3 region has 14 residues. CDR1 SGHNT and CDR2 YENEEA come from the germline V gene. Trimming cost V 5 bases and J 3 bases; bases outside gene matches: 4. The CDR3 DNA follows: TGTGCCAGCAGCGAGGGACTACACTACAATGAGCAGTTCTTC. Protein sequence: CASSEGLHYNEQFF.

Notes on this clonotype: The germline gene is not matched at one end of the junction; a read error may be the cause. The chain uses TRBV15 and TRBJ2-7, with 11 bases identical to TRBD2. Germline-derived CDR1 and CDR2 are LNHNV and YYDKDF (reference sequence). The CDR3 length is 15 residues. The CDR3 DNA follows: TGTCCCACCAGCCGTGCGCTAGCGGGAGGCTACGAGCAGTACTTC. It encodes CPTSRALAGGYEQYF. The variable domain in full, with the rest retrieved from reference TRBV15 and TRBJ2-7, is DAMVIQNPRYQVTQFGKPVTLSCSQTLNHNVMYWYQQKSSQAPKLLFHYYDKDFNNEADTPDNFQSRRPNTSFCFLDIRSPGLGDTAMYLCPTSRALAGGYEQYFGPGTRLTVT.

As regards this clonotype: A much bigger clone sits one base away, suggesting this may be a read error. This chain uses TRBV7-9 with TRBJ2-7, with TRBD2 matching over 7 bases. CDR1 SEHNR and CDR2 FQNEAQ come from the germline V gene (reference sequence). This CDR3 is 14 amino acids long. Trimming at V came to 3 bases and at J to 1 base, leaving 3 bases not matched to a gene. Here the CDR3 reads CASSFGGTSYEQYF. CDR3 sequence (DNA): TGTGCCAGCAGCTTCGGGGGGACGTCCTACGAGCAGTACTTC.

The J gene is TRBJ2-1, the V gene TRBV6-6; D gene unclear. V was clipped by 4 bases and J by 10 bases, with 14 bases between them. Per the germline V gene, CDR1 is MNHNY and CDR2 is SVGAGI (reference sequence). This CDR3 has 13 amino acids. The CDR3 here is CASSSSEDQEQFF. For the CDR3, the DNA is TGTGCCAGCAGTTCAAGCGAAGACCAGGAGCAGTTCTTC.

A note on this clonotype: One junction end does not reproduce the germline sequence, and a read error may be involved. The rearrangement joins TRBV29-1 to TRBJ2-5; D remains ambiguous. Germline V CDR1 and CDR2: SQVTM, ANQGSEA. This CDR3 region has 13 residues. CDR3 amino acids: CRVVGVAQETQCF. The CDR3 nucleotides are TGCAGGGTTGTTGGGGTCGCCCAAGAGACCCAGTGCTTC.

The chain recombines TRBV7-8 with TRBJ2-3; 11 bases line up with TRBD2. J was trimmed by 4 bases and V by 5 bases; bases with no gene match: 5. This CDR3 spans 15 amino acids. Per germline, CDR1 SGHVS and CDR2 FQNEAQ. CDR3: CASSLTSGNADTQYF. DNA of the CDR3: TGTGCCAGCAGCCTGACTAGCGGGAACGCAGATACGCAGTATTTT. Complete variable domain (other parts from reference TRBV7-8 and TRBJ2-3): GAGVSQSPRYKVAKRGQDVALRCDPISGHVSLFWYQQALGQGPEFLTYFQNEAQLDKSGLPSDRFFAERPEGSVSTLKIQRTQQEDSAVYLCASSLTSGNADTQYFGPGTRLTVL.

This clonotype was detected ten times or more. The chain is built from TRBV5-5 and TRBJ2-5; no clear D gene. The V gene lost 1 base and the J gene lost 5 bases, with 3 bases spanning the gap. From germline, CDR1 is SGHKS and CDR2 YYEKEE (reference sequence). The CDR3 is 11 amino acids. The CDR3 sequence is CASSLMETQYF. CDR3 in DNA: TGTGCCAGCAGCTTGATGGAGACCCAGTACTTC.

On this clonotype itself: An end of the junction differs from the germline gene, which may be a read error. The CDR3 sequence: CSSNLGRLNTGGLFF. The CDR3 DNA follows: TGTTCCAGCAACTTAGGGAGACTTAACACCGGGGGGCTGTTTTTT. The chain links TRBV11-2 to TRBJ2-2; D perhaps matches TRBD2 (6 bases). The CDR3 spans 15 residues. The V gene's germline CDR1 is SGHAT and CDR2 FQNNGV. Looking up the rest from reference TRBV11-2 and TRBJ2-2 gives the full variable domain: EAGVAQSPRYKIIEKRQSVAFWCNPISGHATLYWYQQILGQGPKLLIQFQNNGVVDDSQLPKDRFSAERLKGVDSTLKIQPAKLEDSAVYLCSSNLGRLNTGGLFFGEGSRLTVL.

This clonotype was seen more than once but under ten times. The chain combines TRBV7-9 with TRBJ2-3; D call uncertain. V was pared by 2 bases and J by 3 bases, with 15 bases between. The CDR3 covers 16 residues. Germline V lookup: CDR1 SEHNR, CDR2 FQNEAQ (reference sequence). The CDR3 coding sequence is TGTGCCAGCAGCTTACCCGAATCGTCAGAGACAGATACGCAGTATTTT. Translating gives CASSLPESSETDTQYF.

Comments on this clonotype: A junction boundary mismatches the germline segment, possibly from a read error. The chain has TRBV30 and TRBJ1-1; D unresolved. This CDR3 has 12 residues. Germline V lookup: CDR1 GTSNPN, CDR2 SVGIG (reference sequence). The CDR3 bases are TGTGCCTGGAGTAACCTCGACACTGAAGCTTTATTT. Its translation: CAWSNLDTEALF.

This clonotype was seen a handful of times. A read error is possible here, since a much larger clone lies one base away. The chain employs TRBV29-1 and TRBJ2-1; D might be TRBD2 (5 bases). CDR1 and CDR2 (germline): SQVTM, ANQGSEA. This CDR3 has 13 amino acids. The CDR3 coding sequence is TGCAGCGTTGGGAGTGACTATTTGAATGGGCAGTTCTTC. Residues: CSVGSDYLNGQFF.

Only one count was recorded for this clonotype. This chain uses TRBV20-1 with TRBJ1-6; no reliable D call. CDR1 is DFQATT, CDR2 SNEGSKA, per germline (reference sequence). Trimming took off 0 bases at V and 6 bases at J, with 12 bases between the two ends. The CDR3 runs 15 residues. The CDR3 region is CSAREAGSVNSPLHF. As DNA, the CDR3 is TGCAGTGCTAGAGAGGCGGGGAGCGTTAATTCACCCCTCCACTTT.

Only a few counts were recorded for this clonotype. The rearrangement joins TRBV27 to TRBJ2-7, with D maybe TRBD2 (6 bases). Per the germline V gene, CDR1 is MNHEY and CDR2 is SMNVEV (reference sequence). The length of the CDR3 is 14 residues. Trimming took off 5 bases at V and 3 bases at J, with 14 bases between the two ends. The CDR3 sequence is CASSPGVSGYEQYF. The CDR3, as DNA: TGTGCCAGCAGTCCCGGGGTTAGCGGCTACGAGCAGTACTTC.

Note on this clonotype: One base away lies a much larger clone, so this may be a sequencing read error. J is TRBJ2-1 and V is TRBV29-1; D might be TRBD2 (6 bases). Trimming cost V 6 bases and J 12 bases, with 18 bases left between them. Germline V lookup: CDR1 SQVTM, CDR2 ANQGSEA. The CDR3 contains 12 residues. The CDR3 nucleotides read TGCAGCGTCGGGACTCACAAGGATGGGCAGTTCTTC. This sequence encodes CSVGTHKDGQFF.

V and J are TRBV4-2 and TRBJ2-5; 9 bases are a match to TRBD2. Germline lookup yields CDR1 LGHNA and CDR2 YNFKEQ. CDR3 length equals 18 residues. Germline trimming cut 0 bases from V and 5 bases from J; bases unmatched to any gene: 13. CDR3 amino acids: CASSQELLAGSLQETQYF. The CDR3 nucleotides read TGTGCCAGCAGCCAAGAGTTGCTAGCGGGATCCCTACAGGAGACCCAGTACTTC.

This clonotype was found many times. The chain is built from TRBV14 and TRBJ1-2; 9 bases map to TRBD1. The germline CDR1 and CDR2 sequences are SGHDN and FVKESK. The V gene end was trimmed by 4 bases and the J gene end by 2 bases; junction bases not matched to a gene: 2. CDR3 length: 14 residues. CDR3 sequence: CASSPGTGNYGYTF. The CDR3 DNA is TGTGCCAGCAGCCCTGGGACAGGGAACTATGGCTACACCTTC.

The genes are TRBV5-4 and TRBJ1-1; 7 bases are shared with TRBD1. Germline loops: CDR1 SGHNT, CDR2 YYREEE (reference sequence). V dropped 4 bases and J dropped 8; count of bases not matched to a gene: 17. The CDR3 runs to 16 residues. CDR3 loop: CASSRQLNRGSVEAFF. In DNA form, the CDR3 reads TGTGCCAGCAGCCGCCAGTTGAACAGGGGCAGCGTCGAAGCTTTCTTT.

The V gene is TRBV11-2, the J gene TRBJ2-3, with a possible D match to TRBD2 (5 bases). The CDR3 runs to 13 residues. Per the germline V gene, CDR1 is SGHAT and CDR2 is FQNNGV. Trimming pared 0 bases from V and 5 bases from J, leaving 6 bases between. In DNA form, the CDR3 reads TGTGCCAGCAGCTTAGATCGGGAAGATACGCAGTATTTT. The encoded protein is CASSLDREDTQYF.

The V gene is TRBV11-2, the J gene TRBJ1-2; no clear D gene. Looked up from germline, CDR1 is SGHAT and CDR2 is FQNNGV. V lost 4 bases to trimming and J lost 4 bases, with 16 bases between them. The CDR3 loop spans 15 amino acids. In DNA form, the CDR3 reads TGTGCCAGCAGCTCGCTTGGTGGCGGCGCCTATGGCTACACCTTC. Its protein product is CASSSLGGGAYGYTF.

V and J are TRBV6-5 and TRBJ1-5; tentative D call: TRBD1 (5 bases). Trimming removed 0 bases from V and 2 bases from J, with 11 bases in between. The germline V gene has CDR1 MNHEY and CDR2 SVGAGI. This CDR3 spans 16 amino acids. CDR3 sequence reads: CASSYSRGTGNQPQHF. In nucleotides, the CDR3 is TGTGCCAGCAGTTACTCGAGGGGAACTGGCAATCAGCCCCAGCATTTT.

Turning to this clonotype: No conserved phenylalanine or tryptophan is present at the end of the CDR3, so a read error is the likely explanation. No DNA is shown, since the ends of the CDR3 on it are uncertain; the CDR3 is the one TCRdb lists. The V and J genes are TRBV11-1 and TRBJ2-6. Counting both end residues, the CDR3 totals 13 amino acids. Germline CDR1 SGHAT, CDR2 FQDESV (reference sequence). CDR3 sequence reads: CASSPFGANVLTS.

The rearrangement joins TRBV4-1 to TRBJ1-5; perhaps TRBD1 as D (5 bases). The CDR3 runs to 14 residues. Germline CDR1 is MGHRA and CDR2 is YSYEKL. Trimming cost V 5 bases and J 4 bases, with 12 bases left between them. The DNA for the CDR3 is TGCGCCAGCAGCGTCTCAGGGACGAATCAGCCCCAGCATTTT. As protein: CASSVSGTNQPQHF.